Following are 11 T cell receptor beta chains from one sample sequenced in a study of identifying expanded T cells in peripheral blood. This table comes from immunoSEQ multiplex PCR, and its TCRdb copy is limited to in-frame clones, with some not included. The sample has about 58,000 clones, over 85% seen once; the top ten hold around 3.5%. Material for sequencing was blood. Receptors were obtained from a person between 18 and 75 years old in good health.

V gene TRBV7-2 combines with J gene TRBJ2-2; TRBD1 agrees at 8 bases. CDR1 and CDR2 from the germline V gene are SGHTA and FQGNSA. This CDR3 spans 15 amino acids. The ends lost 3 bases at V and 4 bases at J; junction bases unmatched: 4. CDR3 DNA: TGTGCCAGCAGCTTGGACAGGGTCGGCACCGGGGAGCTGTTTTTT. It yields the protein CASSLDRVGTGELFF.

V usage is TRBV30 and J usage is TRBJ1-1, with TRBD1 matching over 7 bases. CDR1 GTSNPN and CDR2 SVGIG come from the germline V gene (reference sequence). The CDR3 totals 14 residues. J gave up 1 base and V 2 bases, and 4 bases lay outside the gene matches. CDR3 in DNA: TGTGCCTGGAGTTTCCGGGACAGGAACACTGAAGCTTTCTTT. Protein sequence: CAWSFRDRNTEAFF.

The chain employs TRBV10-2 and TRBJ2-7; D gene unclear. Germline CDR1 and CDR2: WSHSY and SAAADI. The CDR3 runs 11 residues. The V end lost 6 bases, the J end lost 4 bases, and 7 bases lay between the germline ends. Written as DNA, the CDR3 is TGCGCCAGCAGCTCTGAATACGAGCAGTACTTC. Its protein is CASSSEYEQYF.

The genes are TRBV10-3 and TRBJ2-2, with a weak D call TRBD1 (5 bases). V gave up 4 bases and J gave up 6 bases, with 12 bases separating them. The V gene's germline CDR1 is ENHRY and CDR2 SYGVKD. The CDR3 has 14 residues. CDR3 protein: CAISVNQGSGELFF. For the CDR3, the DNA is TGTGCCATCAGTGTGAACCAGGGTTCCGGGGAGCTGTTTTTT.

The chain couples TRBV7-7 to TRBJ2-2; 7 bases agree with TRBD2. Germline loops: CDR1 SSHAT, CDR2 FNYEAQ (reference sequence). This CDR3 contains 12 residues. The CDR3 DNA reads TGTGCTACCCCGAGGGAGGGCGGGGAGCTGTTTTTT. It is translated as CATPREGGELFF. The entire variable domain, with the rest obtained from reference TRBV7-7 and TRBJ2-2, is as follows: GAGVSQSPRYKVTKRGQDVTLRCDPISSHATLYWYQQALGQGPEFLTYFNYEAQPDKSGLPSDRFSAERPEGSISTLTIQRTEQRDSAMYRCATPREGGELFFGEGSRLTVL.

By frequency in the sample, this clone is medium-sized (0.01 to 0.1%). The CDR3 sequence is CAWSLGTGRTGELFF. Written as DNA, the CDR3 is TGTGCCTGGAGTCTGGGGACAGGGCGTACCGGGGAGCTGTTTTTT. The chain combines TRBV30 with TRBJ2-2; 9 positions agree with TRBD1. The CDR3 covers 15 residues. CDR1 is GTSNPN, CDR2 SVGIG, per germline (reference sequence). V dropped 2 bases and J dropped 5; count of bases not matched to a gene: 6.

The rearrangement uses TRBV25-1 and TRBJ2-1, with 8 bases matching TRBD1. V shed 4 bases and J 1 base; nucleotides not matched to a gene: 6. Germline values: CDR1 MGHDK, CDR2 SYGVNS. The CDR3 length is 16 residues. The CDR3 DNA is TGTGCCAGCAGTGCTCACAGGGGGTTATCCTACAATGAGCAGTTCTTC. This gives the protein CASSAHRGLSYNEQFF.

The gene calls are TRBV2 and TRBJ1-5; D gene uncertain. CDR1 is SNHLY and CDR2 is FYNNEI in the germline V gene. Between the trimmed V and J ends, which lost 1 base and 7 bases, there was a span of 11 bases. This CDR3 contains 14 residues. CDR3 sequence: CASSEDGYHQPQHF. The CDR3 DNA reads TGTGCCAGCAGTGAAGACGGGTATCACCAGCCCCAGCATTTT.

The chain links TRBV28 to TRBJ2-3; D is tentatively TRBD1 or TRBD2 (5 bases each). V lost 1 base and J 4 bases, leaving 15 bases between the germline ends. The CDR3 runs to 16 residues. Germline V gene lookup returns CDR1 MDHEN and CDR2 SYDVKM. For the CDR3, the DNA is TGTGCCAGCAGTTTATTATCCCCAGGGCGGGCAGATACGCAGTATTTT. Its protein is CASSLLSPGRADTQYF.

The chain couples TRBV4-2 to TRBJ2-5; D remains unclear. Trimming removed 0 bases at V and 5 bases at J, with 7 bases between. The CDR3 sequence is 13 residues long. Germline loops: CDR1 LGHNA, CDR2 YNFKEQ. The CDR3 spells CASSQDHQETQYF. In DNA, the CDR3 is TGTGCCAGCAGCCAAGATCATCAGGAGACCCAGTACTTC.

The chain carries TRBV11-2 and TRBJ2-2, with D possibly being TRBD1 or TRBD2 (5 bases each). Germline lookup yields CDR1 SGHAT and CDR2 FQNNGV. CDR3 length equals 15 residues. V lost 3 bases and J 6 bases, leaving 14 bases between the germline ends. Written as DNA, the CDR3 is TGTGCCAGCAGCTTGGGGCAGCCGGGGCCCGGGGAGCTGTTTTTT. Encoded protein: CASSLGQPGPGELFF.